The 21 T cell receptor beta chains given below trace back to one sample, sequenced in a study of cytomegalovirus exposure and HLA in healthy donors (dated by TCRdb to 2015 to 2018). The library was made by the immunoSEQ multiplex PCR assay. For the multiplex PCR, a mixture combining 60 forward primers for TCR Vbeta segments and 13 reverse primers for TCR Jbeta segments was used. TCRdb's version of the immuneACCESS table is confined to in-frame rearrangements and falls short of the full clone set. An unresolved V gene accounts for under half of the shortfall where checked; the remainder is of unknown origin. For this sample there are 85,000 to 100,000 clones; about 76% appear just once. The ten largest account for over 6% of the sample. Source material: PBMCs. All receptors derive from a man aged 40-55 years in good health and CMV-seropositive.

V and J are TRBV2 and TRBJ1-2; D unclear. The CDR3 is 13 amino acids. Germline V gene sequence: CDR1 SNHLY, CDR2 FYNNEI. Trimming stripped 1 base from V and 6 bases from J, with 9 bases between. The chain's CDR3 is CASSEGQVNGYTF. CDR3 sequence (DNA): TGTGCCAGCAGTGAAGGGCAGGTTAATGGCTACACCTTC.

The CDR3 DNA reads as TGTGCCAGCAGTTACCCAGTTACAGGGTTGAACACTGAAGCTTTCTTT. This gives the protein CASSYPVTGLNTEAFF. V gene TRBV6-6 combines with J gene TRBJ1-1; maybe TRBD1 (6 bases). Germline CDR1 MNHNY, CDR2 SVGAGI (reference sequence). Trimming took off 2 bases at V and 0 bases at J, with 13 bases between the two ends. The length of the CDR3 is 16 residues.

This clone showed up just once. This sequence joins TRBV27 and TRBJ2-2, with 8 positions matching TRBD2. J gave up 7 bases and V 5 bases, and 18 bases lay outside the gene matches. Germline-derived CDR1 and CDR2 are MNHEY and SMNVEV (reference sequence). The CDR3 is made up of 18 amino acids. In DNA, the CDR3 is TGTGCCAGCAGTAGACGGGACATCAGATCTAGCGGGCACGGGGAGCTGTTTTTT. Encoded protein: CASSRRDIRSSGHGELFF.

A few counts support this clone. One junction end does not reproduce the germline sequence, and a read error may be involved. V usage is TRBV7-9 and J usage is TRBJ2-5; TRBD2 matches at 10 bases. The CDR3 totals 16 residues. The V gene's germline CDR1 is SEHNR and CDR2 FQNEAQ (reference sequence). The DNA of the CDR3 is TGTTCCAGCACCCCCAGCGGGGGGGTTTTAGTAAGGACCCAGTACTTC. It translates to CSSTPSGGVLVRTQYF.

The chain uses TRBV7-2 and TRBJ2-7; TRBD1 agrees at 10 bases. There are 14 residues in the CDR3. The germline CDR1 and CDR2 sequences are SGHTA and FQGNSA. The trim removed 5 bases at V and 2 bases at J, leaving 3 bases unmatched. The chain's CDR3 is CASSRGTGAYEQYF. In nucleotides, the CDR3 is TGTGCCAGCAGCCGAGGGACAGGGGCCTACGAGCAGTACTTC.

The V and J genes are TRBV14 and TRBJ2-5; 7 positions agree with TRBD2. The J segment lost 5 bases and the V segment lost 5 bases, leaving 5 bases of the junction unmatched. The germline gives CDR1 SGHDN, CDR2 FVKESK. The CDR3 length is 13 residues. The CDR3 nucleotides are TGTGCCAGCAGCGGCGGGAGAGTGGAGACCCAGTACTTC. It is translated as CASSGGRVETQYF.

This chain joins TRBV5-6 and TRBJ1-6, with 7 nucleotides matching TRBD1. V dropped 1 base and J dropped 7; count of bases not matched to a gene: 8. The germline gives CDR1 SGHDT, CDR2 YYEEEE. The CDR3 covers 16 residues. The CDR3 region has the DNA TGTGCCAGCAGCTTGATAACAGGGGTGAACAATTCACCCCTCCACTTT. It encodes CASSLITGVNNSPLHF.

The chain carries TRBV27 and TRBJ2-1; 14 bases agree with TRBD2. Germline trimming cut 1 base from V and 6 bases from J; bases unmatched to any gene: 8. CDR1 and CDR2 from the germline V gene are MNHEY and SMNVEV (reference sequence). This CDR3 has 18 residues. This CDR3 reads CASSLLGLAGDPGNEQFF. As DNA, the CDR3 is TGTGCCAGCAGTTTATTGGGACTAGCGGGAGACCCCGGCAATGAGCAGTTCTTC.

This clone was counted once. The gene calls are TRBV5-1 and TRBJ2-3; no definite D call. V dropped 1 base and J dropped 6 bases, with 18 bases sitting between them. The CDR3 has 16 amino acids. Germline CDR1 reads SGHRS; CDR2 reads YFSETQ. The CDR3, as DNA: TGCGCCAGCAGCTTGAGTCCCGTGGTAGCTGGGGATACGCAGTATTTT. This codes for CASSLSPVVAGDTQYF.

This chain connects TRBV7-3 to TRBJ1-6; perhaps TRBD1 as D (6 bases). The germline V gene has CDR1 SGHTA and CDR2 FQGTGA. CDR3 length: 14 amino acids. Trimming cost V 5 bases and J 3 bases, with 8 bases left between them. DNA for the CDR3: TGTGCCAGCAGCAAGGACAGCTATAATTCACCCCTCCACTTT. Translating it yields CASSKDSYNSPLHF.

The V call is TRBV2, the J call TRBJ1-2, with 8 bases that match TRBD1. Germline assignment: CDR1 SNHLY and CDR2 FYNNEI. J gave up 4 bases and V 1 base, and 5 bases lay outside the gene matches. The CDR3 runs 15 residues. CDR3 sequence reads: CASSEVQGAIYGYTF. CDR3 nucleotides: TGTGCCAGCAGTGAAGTTCAGGGGGCGATCTATGGCTACACCTTC.

The chain combines TRBV18 with TRBJ1-1; tentatively, D is TRBD1 (5 bases). Trimming took 3 bases from V and 7 from J, leaving 15 bases between them. The germline V gene has CDR1 KGHSH and CDR2 LQKENI. The CDR3 has 14 amino acids. The CDR3 DNA reads TGTGCCAGCTCACCGAGCAGGGAACGAGTTGAAGCTTTCTTT. This translates into CASSPSRERVEAFF.

The V and J genes are TRBV6-1 and TRBJ2-5; perhaps TRBD1 as D (5 bases). V was cut by 3 bases and J by 4 bases, with 9 bases left in between. Germline V gene lookup returns CDR1 MNHNS and CDR2 SASEGT. CDR3 length equals 13 residues. The CDR3 nucleotides read TGTGCCAGCAGTGATGCCAGGGCAGAGACCCAGTACTTC. Its translation is CASSDARAETQYF.

CDR3 amino acids: CASSSIPGTDTEAFF. For the CDR3, the DNA is TGTGCCAGCAGCTCAATACCGGGTACGGACACTGAAGCTTTCTTT. The rearrangement joins TRBV7-9 to TRBJ1-1; D not resolved. V shed 4 bases and J shed 3 bases, with 15 bases lying between them. This CDR3 has 15 residues. From germline, CDR1 is SEHNR and CDR2 FQNEAQ (reference sequence).

V and J are TRBV7-9 and TRBJ2-5; D is possibly TRBD1 (5 bases). The J call may be mistaken, given a closer DNA end match to TRBJ2-7. Germline CDR1 reads SEHNR; CDR2 reads FQNEAQ (reference sequence). There are 15 residues in the CDR3. CDR3 protein: CASSPNLSGYYEQYF. The CDR3 bases are TGTGCCAGCAGCCCCAATTTGTCAGGGTACTACGAGCAGTACTTC.

This clone has more than one count but fewer than ten. J is TRBJ1-1 and V is TRBV5-8; 7 bases align to TRBD1. CDR1 is SGHTS and CDR2 is YDEGEE in the germline V gene. The CDR3 has 13 amino acids. V shed 3 bases, J shed 5 bases, and the junction held 4 bases outside the gene matches. In DNA form, the CDR3 reads TGTGCCAGCAGCTCAGGGGGGAGAACTGAAGCTTTCTTT. Amino acid sequence: CASSSGGRTEAFF.

This chain joins TRBV4-3 and TRBJ1-2, with 8 positions matching TRBD1. From germline, CDR1 is LGHNA and CDR2 YSLEER. The CDR3 covers 15 residues. Trimming took 4 bases from V and 5 from J; bases not matched to a gene: 9. CDR3 sequence reads: CASSPQGASLYGYTF. As DNA, the CDR3 is TGCGCCAGCAGCCCCCAGGGGGCTTCACTTTATGGCTACACCTTC.

This sequence joins TRBV19 and TRBJ1-2; weak D call: TRBD1 (5 bases). Per germline, CDR1 LNHDA and CDR2 SQIVND (reference sequence). The CDR3 is made up of 14 amino acids. Trimming removed 3 bases at V and 8 bases at J, with 16 bases between. The CDR3 nucleotides are TGTGCCAGTAGTATCCTCGGAGGGGCGAGGGGCTACACCTTC. Translating it yields CASSILGGARGYTF. Complete variable domain (other parts from reference TRBV19 and TRBJ1-2): DGGITQSPKYLFRKEGQNVTLSCEQNLNHDAMYWYRQDPGQGLRLIYYSQIVNDFQKGDIAEGYSVSREKKESFPLTVTSAQKNPTAFYLCASSILGGARGYTFGSGTRLTVV.

As to this clone: Distinct nucleotide sequences in the sample also encode this CDR3. The V call is TRBV19, the J call TRBJ2-3; TRBD2 matches 9 bases. The V and J ends lost 0 bases and 6 bases, in that order; junction bases with no gene match: 4. Looked up from germline, CDR1 is LNHDA and CDR2 is SQIVND (reference sequence). The CDR3 is 15 residues long. CDR3 residues: CASSIEGLAGDTQYF. The CDR3, as DNA: TGTGCCAGTAGTATAGAGGGACTAGCTGGGGATACGCAGTATTTT. Full variable domain (missing parts from reference TRBV19 and TRBJ2-3): DGGITQSPKYLFRKEGQNVTLSCEQNLNHDAMYWYRQDPGQGLRLIYYSQIVNDFQKGDIAEGYSVSREKKESFPLTVTSAQKNPTAFYLCASSIEGLAGDTQYFGPGTRLTVL.

This clone was picked up one time. The V gene is TRBV5-1, the J gene TRBJ1-2; 9 nucleotides match TRBD1. CDR3 length: 15 residues. V was pared by 4 bases and J by 6 bases, with 10 bases of the junction left unmatched. In germline, CDR1 is SGHRS, CDR2 YFSETQ. In DNA form, the CDR3 reads TGCGCCAGCAGCCACAGCGGGACAGGGTCTAATGGCTACACCTTC. Protein: CASSHSGTGSNGYTF.

This clone appeared a few times. CDR3 protein: CASSNPRATDTQYF. CDR3 in DNA: TGTGCCAGCAGCAATCCGCGTGCCACAGATACGCAGTATTTT. V and J are TRBV25-1 and TRBJ2-3; D uncertain. The CDR3 totals 14 residues. V lost 6 bases, J lost 2 bases, and 12 bases lay in between. CDR1 is MGHDK and CDR2 is SYGVNS in the germline V gene.